The next 29 T cell receptor beta chains were all read from a single sample in a study of blood T cell repertoires in COVID-19 (TCRdb year 2020). The library was produced with the immunoSEQ multiplex PCR assay. TCRdb carries this immuneACCESS record with in-frame sequences only. Its versions omit some clonotypes, under half of them owing to an unresolved V gene in the studies checked, with the rest unexplained. The sample table lists more than 85,000 clones, over 75% of them with a count of one. Of the sample, roughly a sixth is held by the ten largest clones. Sample: peripheral blood. The origin of the receptors is a human donor in a cohort sampled during active COVID-19.

This CDR3 reads CASSSERVHYGYTF. The CDR3 DNA reads as TGTGCCAGTTCTAGTGAGAGGGTGCACTATGGCTACACCTTC. The chain uses TRBV2 and TRBJ1-2; D is undetermined. The CDR3 is made up of 14 amino acids. V lost 9 bases, J lost 3 bases, and 17 bases lay in between. Germline CDR1 and CDR2: SNHLY and FYNNEI.

The chain couples TRBV27 to TRBJ2-7, with 8 bases that match TRBD1. Germline loops: CDR1 MNHEY, CDR2 SMNVEV (reference sequence). This CDR3 spans 18 amino acids. V lost 3 bases to trimming and J lost 1 base; unmatched junction nucleotides: 14. The CDR3 protein is CASSLHGPSGGRSYEQYF. For the CDR3, the DNA is TGTGCCAGCAGTTTGCACGGGCCCTCAGGGGGCAGATCCTACGAGCAGTACTTC.

The chain couples TRBV5-4 to TRBJ2-3; 11 bases map to TRBD2. The CDR3 length is 17 residues. Germline values: CDR1 SGHNT, CDR2 YYREEE (reference sequence). Trimming removed 4 bases from V and 1 base from J; junction bases left unmatched: 8. CDR3 protein: CASSMRLAGLGTDTQYF. The CDR3 nucleotides read TGTGCCAGCAGCATGCGACTAGCGGGGCTCGGCACAGATACGCAGTATTTT. Full variable domain (rest looked up from reference TRBV5-4 and TRBJ2-3): ETGVTQSPTHLIKTRGQQVTLRCSSQSGHNTVSWYQQALGQGPQFIFQYYREEENGRGNFPPRFSGLQFPNYSSELNVNALELDDSALYLCASSMRLAGLGTDTQYFGPGTRLTVL.

This clone was seen a handful of times. The chain employs TRBV4-3 and TRBJ2-1; 8 bases are a match to TRBD1. V dropped 5 bases and J dropped 4; count of bases not matched to a gene: 7. Per the germline V gene, CDR1 is LGHNA and CDR2 is YSLEER. CDR3 length: 15 amino acids. CDR3 protein: CASSYTWDRYNEQFF. As DNA, the CDR3 is TGCGCCAGCAGCTATACCTGGGACAGGTACAATGAGCAGTTCTTC.

The chain recombines TRBV19 with TRBJ1-6; 8 positions agree with TRBD1. The CDR3 has 14 amino acids. The V and J ends lost 7 bases and 9 bases, in that order; junction bases with no gene match: 8. Germline loops: CDR1 LNHDA, CDR2 SQIVND (reference sequence). The CDR3 DNA is TGTGCCAGTAACCCGACAGGGGATGGTTCACCCCTCCACTTT. Its translation: CASNPTGDGSPLHF.

Of note for this clone: The junction departs from germline at one end; a sequencing error may be responsible. The chain recombines TRBV7-7 with TRBJ2-7; 13 nucleotides agree with TRBD2. The CDR3 runs 16 residues. Germline CDR1 is SSHAT and CDR2 is FNYEAQ (reference sequence). This CDR3 is CASRLAGGDNSYEQYF. CDR3 nucleotides: TGTGCTAGCAGACTAGCGGGGGGCGACAACTCCTACGAGCAGTACTTC.

The chain links TRBV7-3 to TRBJ2-1; 8 positions match TRBD1. This CDR3 spans 16 amino acids. The V segment lost 5 bases and the J segment 5 bases; nucleotides outside the gene matches: 11. Germline CDR1 reads SGHTA; CDR2 reads FQGTGA. The CDR3 nucleotides are TGTGCCAGCAGCCAGGTGGGGACAGGCCTAAACAATGAGCAGTTCTTC. This translates into CASSQVGTGLNNEQFF. Full variable domain (missing parts from reference TRBV7-3 and TRBJ2-1): GAGVSQTPSNKVTEKGKYVELRCDPISGHTALYWYRQSLGQGPEFLIYFQGTGAADDSGLPNDRFFAVRPEGSVSTLKIQRTERGDSAVYLCASSQVGTGLNNEQFFGPGTRLTVL.

The J gene is TRBJ2-3, the V gene TRBV5-4; 7 bases align to TRBD2. The CDR3 spans 14 residues. The trim removed 4 bases at V and 7 bases at J, leaving 9 bases unmatched. Germline-derived CDR1 and CDR2 are SGHNT and YYREEE (reference sequence). The CDR3 sequence is CASSRGSGRNTQYF. DNA for the CDR3: TGTGCCAGCAGCCGGGGTAGCGGGCGGAATACGCAGTATTTT.

The chain couples TRBV5-1 to TRBJ1-1; TRBD1 might be the D (5 bases). Germline V CDR1 and CDR2: SGHRS, YFSETQ. This CDR3 is built from 14 residues. V was clipped by 7 bases and J by 0 bases, with 13 bases between them. CDR3 residues: CASRTTGLNTEAFF. The CDR3 bases are TGCGCCAGCCGGACTACAGGACTGAACACTGAAGCTTTCTTT.

The sample holds one count of this clone. The V gene is TRBV25-1, the J gene TRBJ1-2; D remains unclear. The V end was cut by 7 bases, the J end by 8 bases, with 14 bases between. The CDR3 contains 12 residues. CDR1 and CDR2 from the germline V gene are MGHDK and SYGVNS. For the CDR3, the DNA is TGTGCCAGCATCGGGATTGGGTACGGCTACACCTTC. Translation: CASIGIGYGYTF.

The chain recombines TRBV5-4 with TRBJ1-6; 10 bases are shared with TRBD1. Germline trimming cut 4 bases from V and 10 bases from J; bases unmatched to any gene: 8. This CDR3 region has 15 residues. In germline, CDR1 is SGHNT, CDR2 YYREEE (reference sequence). The chain's CDR3 is CASSPEGTGDSPLHF. The DNA of the CDR3 is TGTGCCAGCAGCCCAGAGGGGACAGGGGACTCACCCCTCCACTTT.

The chain recombines TRBV4-2 with TRBJ1-5; 8 positions agree with TRBD1. The CDR3 runs to 15 residues. After removal of 1 base from V and 1 base from J, the junction contained 0 bases not matched to a gene. Germline V gene sequence: CDR1 LGHNA, CDR2 YNFKEQ. Here the CDR3 reads CASSQGTGSNQPQHF. As DNA, the CDR3 is TGTGCCAGCAGCCAAGGGACAGGGAGCAATCAGCCCCAGCATTTT.

The genes are TRBV6-6 and TRBJ2-7, with 9 bases lining up with TRBD1. From germline, CDR1 is MNHNY and CDR2 SVGAGI (reference sequence). The CDR3 loop spans 13 amino acids. V was pared by 6 bases and J by 5 bases, with 5 bases of the junction left unmatched. The DNA of the CDR3 is TGTGCCAGCAGCCGGGACAGGGAGGACGAGCAGTACTTC. The encoded protein is CASSRDREDEQYF.

The CDR3 DNA is TGTGCAAGTCGCACCACCGCGGCGCACAGGGCCCATGGCTACACCTTC. It codes for CASRTTAAHRAHGYTF. The chain uses TRBV12-2 and TRBJ1-2; whether TRBD1, the table's D call, matches the DNA was not checked. TRBV12-2 is termed a pseudogene. The CDR3 runs to 16 residues.

CDR3 coding DNA: TGTGCCAGCAGCTTAGATGCAGGGGTAACAGCTAACTATGGCTACACCTTC. Translation: CASSLDAGVTANYGYTF. The chain carries TRBV13 and TRBJ1-2; a possible D gene is TRBD1 (6 bases). From germline, CDR1 is PRHDT and CDR2 FYEKMQ (reference sequence). The CDR3 has 17 residues. Trimming took off 1 base at V and 0 bases at J, with 15 bases between the two ends. The whole variable domain, filled in from reference TRBV13 and TRBJ1-2, reads AAGVIQSPRHLIKEKRETATLKCYPIPRHDTVYWYQQGPGQDPQFLISFYEKMQSDKGSIPDRFSAQQFSDYHSELNMSSLELGDSALYFCASSLDAGVTANYGYTFGSGTRLTVV.

The chain is built from TRBV6-1 and TRBJ1-1; D is uncertain. There are 14 residues in the CDR3. V was shortened by 0 bases and J by 1 base, with 6 bases between the two germline ends. Germline V lookup: CDR1 MNHNS, CDR2 SASEGT. The DNA for the CDR3 is TGTGCCAGCAGTGAAGCGTCCGGGAACACTGAAGCTTTCTTT. This translates into CASSEASGNTEAFF.

This clone was picked up a small number of times. The chain recombines TRBV7-2 with TRBJ1-2, with D unclear. The CDR3 loop spans 14 amino acids. The V and J ends lost 4 bases and 8 bases respectively, with 17 bases between them. Looked up from germline, CDR1 is SGHTA and CDR2 is FQGNSA. In DNA form, the CDR3 reads TGTGCCAGCAGCTCCCCCGGCGGCTTTGAGGGCTACACCTTC. As protein: CASSSPGGFEGYTF.

This sequence joins TRBV6-6 and TRBJ1-1; perhaps TRBD1 as D (5 bases). Per germline, CDR1 MNHNY and CDR2 SVGAGI (reference sequence). Trimming removed 6 bases from V and 4 bases from J, with 12 bases in between. CDR3 length: 13 amino acids. The CDR3 coding sequence is TGTGCCAGCAGATTATATAGGGGCACTGAAGCTTTCTTT. Translating it yields CASRLYRGTEAFF.

The sample holds a few counts of this clone. The rearrangement links TRBV5-1 to TRBJ2-7; D might be TRBD1 (6 bases). V lost 4 bases, J lost 7 bases, and 18 bases lay in between. The CDR3 runs to 14 residues. CDR1 and CDR2 (germline): SGHRS, YFSETQ. The CDR3 DNA is TGCGCCAGCAGCCTCAGACAGGCCGTGGGGGAGCAGTACTTC. Protein sequence: CASSLRQAVGEQYF.

This sequence joins TRBV6-4 and TRBJ2-3, with TRBD1 matching over 10 bases. V gave up 5 bases and J gave up 4 bases; unmatched junction bases: 9. CDR1 and CDR2 (germline): MRHNA, SNTAGT. The CDR3 contains 16 residues. The CDR3 sequence is CASSPLDRGQSDTQYF. In DNA form, the CDR3 reads TGTGCCAGCAGTCCTTTAGACAGGGGGCAATCAGATACGCAGTATTTT.

The chain has TRBV5-4 and TRBJ2-3, with 15 bases matching TRBD2. Germline lookup yields CDR1 SGHNT and CDR2 YYREEE (reference sequence). This CDR3 is 16 amino acids long. The ends lost 2 bases at V and 6 bases at J; junction bases unmatched: 4. The CDR3 spells CASSLGLAGGLDTQYF. The CDR3 DNA reads as TGTGCCAGCAGCTTAGGACTAGCGGGGGGGCTGGATACGCAGTATTTT.

The rearrangement links TRBV30 to TRBJ1-5, with a possible D match to TRBD1 (5 bases). Deletions cut 3 bases from V and 3 bases from J, with 9 bases between. Germline lookup yields CDR1 GTSNPN and CDR2 SVGIG (reference sequence). CDR3 length: 13 residues. CDR3 sequence: CAWSGGFNQPQHF. CDR3 bases: TGTGCCTGGAGCGGGGGATTCAATCAGCCCCAGCATTTT.

The chain combines TRBV19 with TRBJ1-4; TRBD1 agrees at 8 bases. V lost 6 bases and J lost 1; bases outside the gene matches: 7. The CDR3 sequence is 16 residues long. Per the germline V gene, CDR1 is LNHDA and CDR2 is SQIVND (reference sequence). The CDR3 sequence: CASSRQGIRTNEKLFF. In DNA, the CDR3 is TGTGCCAGTAGCCGACAGGGGATAAGAACTAATGAAAAACTGTTTTTT.

The genes are TRBV28 and TRBJ2-7; 9 bases match TRBD1. Germline assignment: CDR1 MDHEN and CDR2 SYDVKM. With 9 bases clipped from V and 6 bases from J, the junction kept 6 bases outside the gene matches. This CDR3 spans 12 amino acids. CDR3 DNA sequence: TGTGCCAGTAAACAGGGGGCGCGCGAGCAGTACTTC. This gives the protein CASKQGAREQYF.

This clone was observed once. The rearrangement uses TRBV15 and TRBJ1-1, with 8 positions matching TRBD1. The CDR3 runs 14 residues. Trimming removed 5 bases from V and 2 bases from J; junction bases left unmatched: 4. Germline CDR1 reads LNHNV; CDR2 reads YYDKDF (reference sequence). The CDR3 protein is CATSPDRGNTEAFF. CDR3 coding DNA: TGTGCCACCAGCCCTGACAGGGGAAACACTGAAGCTTTCTTT.

The genes are TRBV7-9 and TRBJ1-2; perhaps TRBD1 as D (6 bases). Germline V CDR1 and CDR2: SEHNR, FQNEAQ (reference sequence). V was shortened by 5 bases and J by 4 bases, with 11 bases between the two germline ends. The CDR3 is 13 amino acids. The CDR3 here is CASSPGQLYGYTF. CDR3 DNA: TGTGCCAGCAGCCCAGGACAGCTCTATGGCTACACCTTC.

The chain's CDR3 is CASSAGTGSILGYGYTF. The CDR3 DNA follows: TGTGCCAGCAGCGCCGGGACAGGGTCGATTCTAGGCTATGGCTACACCTTC. V usage is TRBV7-9 and J usage is TRBJ1-2; 9 bases match TRBD1. Germline V gene lookup returns CDR1 SEHNR and CDR2 FQNEAQ (reference sequence). This CDR3 is 17 amino acids long. V lost 5 bases and J lost 4; bases outside the gene matches: 14.

The V gene is TRBV5-1, the J gene TRBJ2-3; D not certain. V lost 4 bases and J lost 0, with 9 bases in between. Germline CDR1 SGHRS, CDR2 YFSETQ. The CDR3 spans 14 residues. The CDR3: CASSPFSSTDTQYF. The CDR3 region has the DNA TGCGCCAGCAGCCCCTTTTCTAGCACAGATACGCAGTATTTT.

The rearrangement links TRBV5-6 to TRBJ2-5, with a weak D call TRBD2 (7 bases). The V end was cut by 5 bases, the J end by 6 bases, with 17 bases between. The CDR3 has 14 amino acids. CDR1 is SGHDT, CDR2 YYEEEE, per germline. The CDR3 spells CASREEGGVKTQYF. The DNA for the CDR3 is TGTGCCAGCAGGGAAGAGGGGGGGGTTAAGACCCAGTACTTC.